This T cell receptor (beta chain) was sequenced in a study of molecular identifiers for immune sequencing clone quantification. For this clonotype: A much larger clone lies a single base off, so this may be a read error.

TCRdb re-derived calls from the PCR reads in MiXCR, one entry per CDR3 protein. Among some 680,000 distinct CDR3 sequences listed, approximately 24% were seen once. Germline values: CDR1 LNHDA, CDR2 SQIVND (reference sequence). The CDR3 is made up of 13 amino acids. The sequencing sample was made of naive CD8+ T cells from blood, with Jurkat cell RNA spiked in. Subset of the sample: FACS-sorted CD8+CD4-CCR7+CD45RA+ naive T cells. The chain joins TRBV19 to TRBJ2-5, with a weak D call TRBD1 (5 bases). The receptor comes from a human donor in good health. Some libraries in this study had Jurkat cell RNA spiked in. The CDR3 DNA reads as TGTGCCAGTAGCGCAGGGTATCAAGAGCCCCAGTACTTC. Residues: CASSAGYQEPQYF.